This passage covers 3 T cell receptor beta chains from one sample sequenced in a study of OX40 agonist ivuxolimab in advanced cancers. Generated by immunoSEQ multiplex PCR, the TCRdb table keeps only in-frame clones and is missing some. The data contain over 55,000 clones, around 81% of them singletons. The source was CD4+ or CD8+ T cells sorted from blood, collected in a trial of the OX40 agonist ivuxolimab. The origin of the receptors is an adult with an advanced solid tumor such as melanoma, head and neck, liver or kidney cancer.

This clone was observed a single time. CDR3: CASSQMAAGNTIYF. DNA of the CDR3: TGTGCCAGCAGCCAGATGGCAGCAGGAAACACCATATATTTT. The chain couples TRBV5-4 to TRBJ1-3; no firm D call. The CDR3 runs to 14 residues. The germline V gene encodes CDR1 SGHNT and CDR2 YYREEE (reference sequence). The V end was cut by 4 bases, the J end by 4 bases, with 12 bases between.

This chain links TRBV28 with TRBJ2-5, with 8 bases aligning to TRBD2. Germline CDR1 and CDR2: MDHEN and SYDVKM. V dropped 2 bases and J dropped 5; count of bases not matched to a gene: 10. This CDR3 region has 16 residues. The CDR3 DNA follows: TGTGCCAGCAGTTTAGCGCGGGGGGTAGGTTCGGAGACCCAGTACTTC. Protein: CASSLARGVGSETQYF.

The chain combines TRBV6-1 with TRBJ1-2; D is possibly TRBD1 (5 bases). Germline CDR1 is MNHNS and CDR2 is SASEGT. The CDR3 is made up of 15 amino acids. V lost 0 bases, J lost 2 bases, and 10 bases lay in between. Here the CDR3 DNA reads TGTGCCAGCAGTGAAGCGGGTCGGGGGAACTATGGCTACACCTTC. Translating it yields CASSEAGRGNYGYTF.